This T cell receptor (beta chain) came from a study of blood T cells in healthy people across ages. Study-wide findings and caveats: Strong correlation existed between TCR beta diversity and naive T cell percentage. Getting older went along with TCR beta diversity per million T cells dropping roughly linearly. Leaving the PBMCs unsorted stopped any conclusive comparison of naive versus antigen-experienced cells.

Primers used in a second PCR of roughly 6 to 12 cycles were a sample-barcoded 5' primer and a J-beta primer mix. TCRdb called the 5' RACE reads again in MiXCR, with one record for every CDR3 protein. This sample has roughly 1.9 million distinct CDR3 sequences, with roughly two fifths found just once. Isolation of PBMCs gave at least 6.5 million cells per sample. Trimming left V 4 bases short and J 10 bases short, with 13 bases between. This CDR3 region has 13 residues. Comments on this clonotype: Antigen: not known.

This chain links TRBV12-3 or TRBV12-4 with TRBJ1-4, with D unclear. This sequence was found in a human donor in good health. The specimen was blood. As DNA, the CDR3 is TGTGCCAGCAGTTCCCCTGTCGACACAAAACTGTTTTTT. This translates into CASSSPVDTKLFF.